This is a list of T cell receptor beta chains from one sample in a study of blood T cell repertoires in COVID-19. Clones were sequenced by immunoSEQ multiplex PCR, and TCRdb holds only the in-frame ones, with some missing. The data show about 67,000 clones, with 88% seen just once and 0.95% to 1.5% held by the top ten. Source material: peripheral blood. Receptors originate from a woman aged 55-70 years with acute or convalescent COVID-19. Both conserved end residues are part of each CDR3. A D gene is named only where the DNA matches it firmly. Clone size is given for some rows only: seen once, a few or many times, or a class if the clone is expanded.

>TRBV21-1|NA|TRBJ2-5|NA
CASTPGGSHQETQYF
TGTGCCAGCACCCCAGGGGGCTCCCACCAAGAGACCCAGTACTTC
>TRBV18|NA|TRBJ2-3|NA
CASSPFVEADTQYF
TGTGCCAGCTCACCATTCGTAGAGGCAGATACGCAGTATTTT
>TRBV19|TRBD1|TRBJ2-3|NA
CASSRQGDTQYF
TGTGCCAGTAGTAGACAGGGAGATACGCAGTATTTT
>TRBV7-2|TRBD2|TRBJ2-1|NA
CASSVGLAKNNEQFF
TGTGCCAGCAGCGTGGGACTAGCGAAAAACAATGAGCAGTTCTTC
>TRBV6-2/TRBV6-3|NA|TRBJ2-3|NA
CASSPASTDTQYF
TGTGCCAGCAGCCCTGCGAGCACAGATACGCAGTATTTT
>TRBV10-3|TRBD1|TRBJ2-2|NA
CAISVDRGTGELFF
TGTGCCATCAGTGTTGACAGGGGCACCGGGGAGCTGTTTTTT
>TRBV5-4|NA|TRBJ1-2|NA
CASSLEGNYGYTF
TGTGCCAGCAGCTTGGAGGGGAACTATGGCTACACCTTC
>TRBV10-3|NA|TRBJ2-1|NA
CAISFTWGDSYNEQFF
TGTGCCATCAGTTTCACTTGGGGGGACTCCTACAATGAGCAGTTCTTC
>TRBV19|TRBD1|TRBJ2-1|NA
CASSTDRALHNEQFF
TGTGCCAGTAGTACGGACAGGGCCCTACACAATGAGCAGTTCTTC
>TRBV6-5|TRBD1|TRBJ1-1|NA
CASSHRGRNTEAFF
TGTGCCAGCAGCCACAGGGGGAGAAACACTGAAGCTTTCTTT
>TRBV7-6|TRBD1|TRBJ2-5|NA
CASSLGQGQETQYF
TGTGCCAGCAGCTTGGGACAGGGGCAAGAGACCCAGTACTTC
>TRBV19|NA|TRBJ1-3|NA
CASSIKRPSGNTIYF
TGTGCCAGTAGTATAAAGCGGCCCTCTGGAAACACCATATATTTT
>TRBV7-2|NA|TRBJ1-6|once
CASRRVTGGNSPLHF
TGTGCCAGCAGGAGGGTAACGGGAGGTAATTCACCCCTCCACTTT
>TRBV6-5|NA|TRBJ1-4|NA
CASSSARANEKLFF
TGTGCCAGCAGTTCGGCGCGGGCTAATGAAAAACTGTTTTTT
>TRBV20-1|NA|TRBJ1-4|NA
CSASTVEKLFF
TGCAGTGCTAGCACGGTAGAAAAACTGTTTTTT
>TRBV9|NA|TRBJ1-2|NA
CASSVGRGGYGYTF
TGTGCCAGCAGCGTAGGGAGGGGAGGGTATGGCTACACCTTC
>TRBV29-1|TRBD1|TRBJ1-4|NA
CSVDVTGVNEKLFF
TGCAGCGTTGATGTAACAGGGGTTAATGAAAAACTGTTTTTT
>TRBV9|TRBD1|TRBJ1-2|NA
CASSPVGSDRAYYGYTF
TGTGCCAGCAGCCCAGTAGGTTCGGACAGGGCTTATTATGGCTACACCTTC
>TRBV7-3|TRBD1|TRBJ1-4|NA
CASSPGQGGKLFF
TGTGCCAGCAGCCCAGGACAGGGTGGGAAACTGTTTTTT
>TRBV7-2|TRBD1|TRBJ2-5|NA
CASSLIRGRGETQYF
TGTGCCAGCAGCTTAATCAGGGGGCGAGGGGAGACCCAGTACTTC
>TRBV2|NA|TRBJ1-3|once
CASFRGGANGNTIYF
TGTGCCAGCTTTAGGGGGGGCGCAAACGGAAACACCATATATTTT
>TRBV6-1|NA|TRBJ1-2|NA
CASSEGGTANYGYTF
TGTGCCAGCAGTGAAGGCGGCACTGCTAACTATGGCTACACCTTC
>TRBV7-2|NA|TRBJ2-5|once
CASSRSGETQYF
TGTGCCAGCAGCCGCTCGGGGGAGACCCAGTACTTC
>TRBV3-1/TRBV3-2|TRBD1|TRBJ1-1|NA
CASSPTGRRSEAFF
TGTGCCAGCAGCCCGACAGGGAGGAGGAGTGAAGCTTTCTTT
>TRBV4-3|TRBD2|TRBJ2-3|NA
CASSQDVAGVDTQYF
TGCGCCAGCAGCCAAGATGTAGCGGGAGTAGATACGCAGTATTTT
>TRBV3-1/TRBV3-2|NA|TRBJ1-2|NA
CASSQVGGGYTF
TGTGCCAGCAGCCAAGTAGGGGGTGGCTACACCTTC
>TRBV3-1/TRBV3-2|TRBD2|TRBJ2-2|NA
CASSQDWTSGGNTGELFF
TGTGCCAGCAGCCAAGATTGGACTAGCGGGGGTAACACCGGGGAGCTGTTTTTT
>TRBV27|TRBD1|TRBJ2-1|NA
CASSLVQGAWEQFF
TGTGCCAGCAGTTTGGTCCAGGGGGCATGGGAGCAGTTCTTC
>TRBV28|NA|TRBJ1-2|NA
CASRYPLGYGYTF
TGTGCCAGCAGGTACCCTCTCGGGTATGGCTACACCTTC
>TRBV2|NA|TRBJ1-4|NA
CASRAGEKLFF
TGTGCCAGCAGGGCAGGGGAAAAACTGTTTTTT
>TRBV4-1|TRBD1|TRBJ1-1|NA
CASSPRQGTVSGTEAFF
TGCGCCAGCAGCCCAAGACAGGGTACAGTTAGTGGGACTGAAGCTTTCTTT
>TRBV18|NA|TRBJ1-1|NA
CASSPKQAAEAFF
TGTGCCAGCTCACCAAAGCAAGCGGCTGAAGCTTTCTTT
>TRBV10-3|TRBD1|TRBJ1-3|NA
CAISEALNRGSRNTIYF
TGTGCCATCAGTGAGGCCCTGAACAGGGGGTCTAGAAACACCATATATTTT
>TRBV3-1/TRBV3-2|TRBD2|TRBJ2-3|NA
CASRVAGGDTQYF
TGTGCCAGCAGAGTAGCGGGAGGAGATACGCAGTATTTT